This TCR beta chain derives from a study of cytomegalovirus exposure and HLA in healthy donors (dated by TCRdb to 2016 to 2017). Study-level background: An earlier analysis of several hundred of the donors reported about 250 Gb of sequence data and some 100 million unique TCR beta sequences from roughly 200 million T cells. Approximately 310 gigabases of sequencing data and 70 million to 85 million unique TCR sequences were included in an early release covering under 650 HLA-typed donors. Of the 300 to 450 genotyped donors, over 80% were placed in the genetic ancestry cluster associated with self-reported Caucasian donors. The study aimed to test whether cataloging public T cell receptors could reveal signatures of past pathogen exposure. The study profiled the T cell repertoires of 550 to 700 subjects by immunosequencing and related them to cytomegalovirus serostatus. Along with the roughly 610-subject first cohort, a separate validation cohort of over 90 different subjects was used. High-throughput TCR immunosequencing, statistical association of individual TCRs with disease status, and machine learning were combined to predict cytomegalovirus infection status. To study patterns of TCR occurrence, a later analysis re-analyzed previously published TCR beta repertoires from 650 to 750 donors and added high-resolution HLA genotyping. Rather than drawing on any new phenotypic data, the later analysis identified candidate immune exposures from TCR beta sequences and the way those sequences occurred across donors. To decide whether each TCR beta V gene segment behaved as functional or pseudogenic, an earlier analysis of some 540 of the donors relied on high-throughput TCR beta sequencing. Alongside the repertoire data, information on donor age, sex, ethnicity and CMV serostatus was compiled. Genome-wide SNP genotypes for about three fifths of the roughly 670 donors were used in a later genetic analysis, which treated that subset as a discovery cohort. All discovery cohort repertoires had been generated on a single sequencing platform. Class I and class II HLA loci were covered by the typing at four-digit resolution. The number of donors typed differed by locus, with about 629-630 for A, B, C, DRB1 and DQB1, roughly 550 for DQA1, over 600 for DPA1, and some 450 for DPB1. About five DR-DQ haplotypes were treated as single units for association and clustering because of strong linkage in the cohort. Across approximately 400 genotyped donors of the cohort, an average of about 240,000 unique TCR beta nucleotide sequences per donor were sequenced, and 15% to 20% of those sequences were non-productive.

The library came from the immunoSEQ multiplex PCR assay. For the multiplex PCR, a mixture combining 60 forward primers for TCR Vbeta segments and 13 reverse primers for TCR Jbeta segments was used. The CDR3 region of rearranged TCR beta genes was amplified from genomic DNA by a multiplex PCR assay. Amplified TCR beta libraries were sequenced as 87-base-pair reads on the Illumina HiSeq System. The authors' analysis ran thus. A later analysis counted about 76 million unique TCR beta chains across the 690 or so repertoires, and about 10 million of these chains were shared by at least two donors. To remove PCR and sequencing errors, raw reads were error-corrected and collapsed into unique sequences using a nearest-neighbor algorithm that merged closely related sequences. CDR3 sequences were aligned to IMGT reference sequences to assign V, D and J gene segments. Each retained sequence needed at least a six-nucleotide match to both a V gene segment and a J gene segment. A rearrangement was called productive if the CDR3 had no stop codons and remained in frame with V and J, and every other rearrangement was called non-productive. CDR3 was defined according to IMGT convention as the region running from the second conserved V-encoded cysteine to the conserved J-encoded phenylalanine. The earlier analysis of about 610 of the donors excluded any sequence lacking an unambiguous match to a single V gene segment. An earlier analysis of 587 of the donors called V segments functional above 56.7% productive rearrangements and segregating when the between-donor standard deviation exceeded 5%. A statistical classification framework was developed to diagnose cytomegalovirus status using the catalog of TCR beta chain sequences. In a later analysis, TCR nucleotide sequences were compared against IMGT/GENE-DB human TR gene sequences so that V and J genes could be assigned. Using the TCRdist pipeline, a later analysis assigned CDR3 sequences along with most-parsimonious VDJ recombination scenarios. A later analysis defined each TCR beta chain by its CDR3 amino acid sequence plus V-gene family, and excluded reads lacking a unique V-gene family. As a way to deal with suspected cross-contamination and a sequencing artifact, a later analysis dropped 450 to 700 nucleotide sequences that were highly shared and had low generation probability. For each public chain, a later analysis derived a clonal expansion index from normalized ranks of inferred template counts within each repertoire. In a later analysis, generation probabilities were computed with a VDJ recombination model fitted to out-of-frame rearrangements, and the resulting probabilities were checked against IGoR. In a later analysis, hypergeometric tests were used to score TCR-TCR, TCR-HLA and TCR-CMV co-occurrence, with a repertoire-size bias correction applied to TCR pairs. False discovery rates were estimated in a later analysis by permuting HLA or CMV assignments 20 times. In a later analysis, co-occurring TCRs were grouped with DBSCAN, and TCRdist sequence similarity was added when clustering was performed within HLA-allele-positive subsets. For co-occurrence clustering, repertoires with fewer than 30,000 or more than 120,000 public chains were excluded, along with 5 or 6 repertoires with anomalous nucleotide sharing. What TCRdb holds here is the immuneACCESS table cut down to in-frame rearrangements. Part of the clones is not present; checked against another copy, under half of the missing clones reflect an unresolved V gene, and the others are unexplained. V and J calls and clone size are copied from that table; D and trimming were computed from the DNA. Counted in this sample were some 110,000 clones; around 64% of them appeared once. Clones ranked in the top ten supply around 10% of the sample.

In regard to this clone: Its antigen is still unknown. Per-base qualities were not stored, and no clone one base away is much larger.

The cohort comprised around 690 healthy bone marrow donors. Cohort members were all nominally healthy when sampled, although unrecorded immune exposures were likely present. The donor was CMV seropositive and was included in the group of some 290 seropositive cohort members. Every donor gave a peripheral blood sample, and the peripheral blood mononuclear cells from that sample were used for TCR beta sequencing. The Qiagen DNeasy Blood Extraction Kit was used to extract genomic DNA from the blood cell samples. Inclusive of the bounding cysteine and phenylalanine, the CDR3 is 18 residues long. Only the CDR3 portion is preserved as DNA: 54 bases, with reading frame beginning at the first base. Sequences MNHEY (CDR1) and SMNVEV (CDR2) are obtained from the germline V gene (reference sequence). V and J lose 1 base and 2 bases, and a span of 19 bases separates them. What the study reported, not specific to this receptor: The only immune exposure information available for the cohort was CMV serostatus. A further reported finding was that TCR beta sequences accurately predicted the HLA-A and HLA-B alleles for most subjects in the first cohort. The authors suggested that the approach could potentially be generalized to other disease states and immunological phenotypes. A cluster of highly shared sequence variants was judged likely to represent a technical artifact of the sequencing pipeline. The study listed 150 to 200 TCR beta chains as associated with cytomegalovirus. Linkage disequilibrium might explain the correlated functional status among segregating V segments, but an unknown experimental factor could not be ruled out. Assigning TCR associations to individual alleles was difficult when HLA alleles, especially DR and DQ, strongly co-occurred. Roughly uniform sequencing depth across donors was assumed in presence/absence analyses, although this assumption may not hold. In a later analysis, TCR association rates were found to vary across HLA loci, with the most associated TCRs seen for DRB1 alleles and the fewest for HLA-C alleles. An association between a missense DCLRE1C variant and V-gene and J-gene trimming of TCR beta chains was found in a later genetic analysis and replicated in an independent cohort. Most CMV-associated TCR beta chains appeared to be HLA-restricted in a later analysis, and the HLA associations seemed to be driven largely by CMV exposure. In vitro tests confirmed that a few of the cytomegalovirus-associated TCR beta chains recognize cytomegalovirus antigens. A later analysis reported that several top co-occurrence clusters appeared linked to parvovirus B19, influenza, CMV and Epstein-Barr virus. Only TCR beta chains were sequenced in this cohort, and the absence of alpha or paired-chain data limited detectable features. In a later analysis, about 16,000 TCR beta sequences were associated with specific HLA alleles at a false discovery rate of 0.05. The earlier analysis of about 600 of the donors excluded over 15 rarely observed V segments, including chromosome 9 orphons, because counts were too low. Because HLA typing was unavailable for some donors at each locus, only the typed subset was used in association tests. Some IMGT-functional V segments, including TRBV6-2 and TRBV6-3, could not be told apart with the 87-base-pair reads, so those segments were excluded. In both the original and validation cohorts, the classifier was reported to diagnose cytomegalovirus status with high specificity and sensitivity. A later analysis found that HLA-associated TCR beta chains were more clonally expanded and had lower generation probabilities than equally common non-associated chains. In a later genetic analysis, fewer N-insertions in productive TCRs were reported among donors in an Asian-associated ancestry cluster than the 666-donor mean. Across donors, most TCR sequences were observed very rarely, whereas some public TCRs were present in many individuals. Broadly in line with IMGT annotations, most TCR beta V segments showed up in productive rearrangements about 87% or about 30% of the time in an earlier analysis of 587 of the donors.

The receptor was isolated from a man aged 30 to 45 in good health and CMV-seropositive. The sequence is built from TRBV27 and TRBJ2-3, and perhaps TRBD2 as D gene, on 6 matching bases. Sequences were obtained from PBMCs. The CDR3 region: CASSLFGFDSGYTDTQYF. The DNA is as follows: TGTGCCAGCAGTTTATTTGGTTTCGATAGCGGCTACACAGATACGCAGTATTTT.